The clone carrying this T cell receptor (beta chain) occurred many times. The antigen remains unidentified. They built TCR cDNA with 5'RACE template switching, a step that put in a universal primer site and UMIs. TCRdb reprocessed the 5' RACE reads with MiXCR, giving one entry per CDR3 protein. The sample lists 250,000 to 400,000 distinct CDR3 sequences, 3.5% to 4.5% occurring once. V shed 4 bases and J shed 0 bases, with 8 bases lying between them. This CDR3 spans 13 amino acids. Germline loops: CDR1 SGHDT, CDR2 YYEEEE. This entry belongs to a study of T cells after yellow fever vaccination. Findings and limits, study-wide: Weaker in magnitude, the secondary response showed a faster peak on day 5 versus 15. Bulk-population clonotypes that are abundant could appear as contaminants in FACS-sorted repertoires.

Sample: PBMCs, taken 15 days after the yellow fever booster vaccination. The V call is TRBV5-6, the J call TRBJ2-7; weak D call: TRBD1 (5 bases). This receptor was identified in a man aged 18 to 29 who received the YFV17D yellow fever vaccine. CDR3 residues: CASSGAASYEQYF. In nucleotides, the CDR3 is TGTGCCAGCAGCGGGGCCGCCTCCTACGAGCAGTACTTC.